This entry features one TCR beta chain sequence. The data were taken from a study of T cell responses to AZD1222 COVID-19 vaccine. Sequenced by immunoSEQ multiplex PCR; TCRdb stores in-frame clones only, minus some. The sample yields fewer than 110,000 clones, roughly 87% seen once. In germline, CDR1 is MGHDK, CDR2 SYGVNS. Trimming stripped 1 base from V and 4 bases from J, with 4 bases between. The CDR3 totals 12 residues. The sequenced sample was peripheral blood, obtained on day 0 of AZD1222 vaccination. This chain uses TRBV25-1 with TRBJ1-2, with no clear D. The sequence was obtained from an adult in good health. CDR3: CASSELPYGYTF. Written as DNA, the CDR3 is TGTGCCAGCAGTGAATTGCCCTATGGCTACACCTTC.